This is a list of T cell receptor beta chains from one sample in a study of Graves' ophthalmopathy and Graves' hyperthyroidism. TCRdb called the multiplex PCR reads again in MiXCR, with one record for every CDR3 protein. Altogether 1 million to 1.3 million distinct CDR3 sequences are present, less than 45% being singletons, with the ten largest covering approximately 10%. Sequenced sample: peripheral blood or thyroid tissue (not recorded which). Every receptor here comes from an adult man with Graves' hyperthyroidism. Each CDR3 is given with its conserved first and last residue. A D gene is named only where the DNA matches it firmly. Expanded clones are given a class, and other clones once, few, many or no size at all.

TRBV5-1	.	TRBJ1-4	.	TGCGCCAGCAGCTTGGGGTTAAGGGATAGGGCAACTAATGAAAAACTGTTTTTT	CASSLGLRDRATNEKLFF
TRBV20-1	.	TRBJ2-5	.	TGCAGTGCGGGGGTGTGGGGCGAGACCCAGTACTTC	CSAGVWGETQYF
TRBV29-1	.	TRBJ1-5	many	TGCAGCGTTATTACTGGCAATCAGCCCCAGCATTTT	CSVITGNQPQHF
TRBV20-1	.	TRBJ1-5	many	TGCAGTGGGGTCGAAACGATTAATCAGCCCCAGCATTTT	CSGVETINQPQHF
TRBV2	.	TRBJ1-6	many	TGTGCCAGCAGTGACACAGGGCGTAATTCACCCCTCCACTTT	CASSDTGRNSPLHF
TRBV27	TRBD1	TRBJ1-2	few	TGTGCCAGCAGTGCCGGACAGGTCGAAGGCTACACCTTC	CASSAGQVEGYTF
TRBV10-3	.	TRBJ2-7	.	TGTGCCATCAGTGAGGAGGGGTCCTACGAGCAGTACTTC	CAISEEGSYEQYF
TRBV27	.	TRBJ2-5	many	TGTGCCAGCAGTCCCCGGGACCCCATGGGAGAGACCCAGTACTTC	CASSPRDPMGETQYF
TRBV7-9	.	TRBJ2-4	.	TGTGCCAGCAGCCTTGGGAGCGGACGGGAAAACATTCAGTACTTC	CASSLGSGRENIQYF
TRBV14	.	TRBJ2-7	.	TGTGCCAGCAGCCAAGAGCGCAGGGGAACGCAGTACTTC	CASSQERRGTQYF
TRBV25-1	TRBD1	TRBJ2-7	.	TGTGCCAGCTCACCATTGGTCGGTGGGACAGAAGCCTACGAGCAGTACTTC	CASSPLVGGTEAYEQYF
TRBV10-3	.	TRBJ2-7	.	TGTGCCATCCGCGGTATGACATGGAACAGGCAGTACTTC	CAIRGMTWNRQYF
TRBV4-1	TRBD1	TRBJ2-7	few	TGCGCCAGCAGCCCCAGGGGCGACAGGGTGGGATCCGAGCAGTACTTC	CASSPRGDRVGSEQYF
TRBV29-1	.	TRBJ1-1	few	TGCAGCGTTGAAGACGCATTCACTGAAGCTTTCTTT	CSVEDAFTEAFF
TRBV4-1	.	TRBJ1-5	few	TGCGCCAGCAGCCGACAACACACAAATAGCAATCAGCCCCAGCATTTT	CASSRQHTNSNQPQHF
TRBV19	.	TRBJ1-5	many	TGTGCCAGTAGTGACCTTTCCTCGGCAGGGCAGCCCCAGCATTTT	CASSDLSSAGQPQHF
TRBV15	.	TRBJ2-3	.	TGTGCCACCAGCAACCTACTCGTAGAGGGACCAGATACGCAGTATTTT	CATSNLLVEGPDTQYF
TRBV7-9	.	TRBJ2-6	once	TGTGCCAGCAGCTTTGGGGGCCGGACTGAAGCTTTC	CASSFGGRTEAF
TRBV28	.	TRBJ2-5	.	TGTGCCAGCAGGGGATTTACGCGGCAGCAAGAGACCCAGTACTTC	CASRGFTRQQETQYF
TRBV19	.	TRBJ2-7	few	TGTGCCAGTAGTAATGAGTGGCAGACGGCTACCTACGAGCAGTACTTC	CASSNEWQTATYEQYF
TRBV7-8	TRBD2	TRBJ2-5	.	TGTGCCAGCAGATCCGGACTAGCGGGAGCCGTCCGCCAAGAGACCCAGTACTTC	CASRSGLAGAVRQETQYF
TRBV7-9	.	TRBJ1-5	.	TGTGCCAGCAGCCCAGCCGCCGGGACGCCCGACTATAGCAATCAGCCCCAGCATTTT	CASSPAAGTPDYSNQPQHF
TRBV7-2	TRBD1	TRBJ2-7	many	TGTGCCAGCAGCCACCGGGACAGTTCGAGGGAGCAGTACTTC	CASSHRDSSREQYF
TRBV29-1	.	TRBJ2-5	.	TGCAGCGTTGAAGATCTGGGGGTTGTGGGGGTCCAAGAGACCCAGTACTTC	CSVEDLGVVGVQETQYF
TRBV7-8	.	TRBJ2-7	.	TGTGCCAGCAGCTTCAATGAGGAGGACGGAACCTACGAGCAGTACTTC	CASSFNEEDGTYEQYF
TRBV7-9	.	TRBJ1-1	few	TGTGCCAGCAGCCCCAGACTGGGATCGGGCACTGAAGCTTTCTTT	CASSPRLGSGTEAFF
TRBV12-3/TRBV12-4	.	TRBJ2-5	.	TGTGCCAGCAGTCCCCACGCGGCCCCCGTGGAGACCCAGTACTTC	CASSPHAAPVETQYF